Presented here are 13 T cell receptor beta chains from one specimen sequenced in a study of cytomegalovirus exposure and HLA in healthy donors (dated by TCRdb to about 2017). The library relied on the immunoSEQ multiplex PCR assay. The multiplex PCR relied on a mix of 60 forward primers for TCR Vbeta segments and 13 reverse primers for TCR Jbeta segments. As stored in TCRdb, this immuneACCESS dataset retains in-frame rearrangements with V and J assigned. A fraction of the clones does not appear; measured against another copy, unresolved V genes explain less than half of the discrepancy, and the remainder lacks a known reason. This sample comprises 200,000 to 250,000 clones, 70% to 85% of them detected only once. The ten largest clonotypes hold about 1.8% of the sample. The sample was PBMCs. These receptors all come from a man in his fifties or sixties in good health and CMV-seronegative.

The V gene is TRBV5-4, the J gene TRBJ2-2, with 8 bases matching TRBD2. This CDR3 is built from 14 residues. CDR1 and CDR2 from the germline V gene are SGHNT and YYREEE (reference sequence). With V trimmed by 10 bases and J by 4 bases, 9 bases remained unmatched. CDR3 loop: CAGRRGGSTGELFF. The CDR3 DNA reads as TGTGCCGGACGCCGGGGGGGGAGCACCGGGGAGCTGTTTTTT.

The V gene is TRBV5-6, the J gene TRBJ2-4; TRBD1 is a possible D gene (6 bases). Germline V CDR1 and CDR2: SGHDT, YYEEEE. There are 16 residues in the CDR3. Trimming cost V 0 bases and J 0 bases, with 10 bases left between them. The CDR3 sequence: CASSLETGIAKNIQYF. CDR3 bases: TGTGCCAGCAGCTTGGAAACAGGGATAGCCAAAAACATTCAGTACTTC. The variable domain in full, completed from reference TRBV5-6 and TRBJ2-4, reads DAGVTQSPTHLIKTRGQQVTLRCSPKSGHDTVSWYQQALGQGPQFIFQYYEEEERQRGNFPDRFSGHQFPNYSSELNVNALLLGDSALYLCASSLETGIAKNIQYFGAGTRLSVL.

This clone was observed a single time. This rearrangement joins TRBV14 to TRBJ2-3; a possible D gene is TRBD2 (6 bases). Germline V lookup: CDR1 SGHDN, CDR2 FVKESK. V was shortened by 1 base and J by 7 bases, with 12 bases between the two germline ends. The CDR3 length is 14 residues. The CDR3 loop is CASSQVGGINTQYF. The CDR3 DNA reads TGTGCCAGCAGCCAAGTTGGAGGGATAAATACGCAGTATTTT. The full variable domain, its missing parts supplied by reference TRBV14 and TRBJ2-3, is EAGVTQFPSHSVIEKGQTVTLRCDPISGHDNLYWYRRVMGKEIKFLLHFVKESKQDESGMPNNRFLAERTGGTYSTLKVQPAELEDSGVYFCASSQVGGINTQYFGPGTRLTVL.

The gene calls are TRBV9 and TRBJ1-2; 8 bases match TRBD1. Germline CDR1 reads SGDLS; CDR2 reads YYNGEE. The CDR3 has 12 residues. V shed 9 bases, J shed 3 bases, and the junction held 4 bases outside the gene matches. CDR3 bases: TGTGCCACGCGGGACAGGTACTATGGCTACACCTTC. This codes for CATRDRYYGYTF.

The chain's CDR3 is CASSPGHPGPNTGELFF. CDR3 DNA sequence: TGCGCCAGCAGCCCGGGACATCCGGGGCCGAACACCGGGGAGCTGTTTTTT. The chain combines TRBV5-1 with TRBJ2-2; possible D gene TRBD1, 6 bases. This CDR3 comprises 17 residues. In germline, CDR1 is SGHRS, CDR2 YFSETQ. V lost 4 bases to trimming and J lost 0 bases, with 16 bases between them.

This clone was counted once. The J gene is TRBJ2-7, the V gene TRBV4-1; no reliable D call. CDR1 and CDR2 from the germline V gene are MGHRA and YSYEKL. The CDR3 totals 12 residues. Trimming took off 0 bases at V and 6 bases at J, with 6 bases between the two ends. The CDR3 sequence: CASSQDFLEQYF. For the CDR3, the DNA is TGCGCCAGCAGCCAAGATTTCCTCGAGCAGTACTTC.

The chain joins TRBV19 to TRBJ2-7, with 9 bases matching TRBD2. This CDR3 comprises 14 residues. Germline values: CDR1 LNHDA, CDR2 SQIVND (reference sequence). V lost 5 bases, J lost 4 bases, and 6 bases stayed unmatched. As DNA, the CDR3 is TGTGCCAGTAGTCTCCGGCGGGAGGGTTACGAGCAGTACTTC. The encoded protein is CASSLRREGYEQYF.

V gene TRBV2 combines with J gene TRBJ2-1; 10 nucleotides line up with TRBD2. Looked up from germline, CDR1 is SNHLY and CDR2 is FYNNEI. The CDR3 covers 15 residues. The J segment lost 5 bases and the V segment lost 4 bases, leaving 5 bases of the junction unmatched. CDR3 amino acids: CASSARTSGDNEQFF. The DNA of the CDR3 is TGTGCCAGCAGTGCCCGGACTAGCGGAGACAATGAGCAGTTCTTC.

This chain joins TRBV25-1 and TRBJ1-5; possible D gene TRBD1, 5 bases. Germline CDR1 reads MGHDK; CDR2 reads SYGVNS. V lost 2 bases, J lost 6 bases, and 8 bases lay in between. This CDR3 spans 13 amino acids. The DNA of the CDR3 is TGTGCCAGCAGTGAACAGGGAACTCAGCCCCAGCATTTT. This gives the protein CASSEQGTQPQHF.

The V and J genes are TRBV19 and TRBJ1-5, with D uncertain. V lost 2 bases, J lost 4 bases, and 9 bases lay in between. The germline gives CDR1 LNHDA, CDR2 SQIVND (reference sequence). This CDR3 is 14 amino acids long. The CDR3 is CASSIISQNQPQHF. CDR3 nucleotide sequence: TGTGCCAGTAGTATAATTAGCCAGAATCAGCCCCAGCATTTT. Looking up the rest from reference TRBV19 and TRBJ1-5 gives the full variable domain: DGGITQSPKYLFRKEGQNVTLSCEQNLNHDAMYWYRQDPGQGLRLIYYSQIVNDFQKGDIAEGYSVSREKKESFPLTVTSAQKNPTAFYLCASSIISQNQPQHFGDGTRLSIL.

The chain combines TRBV7-8 with TRBJ2-7; D gene ambiguous. Trimming removed 3 bases from V and 3 bases from J, with 9 bases in between. Per the germline V gene, CDR1 is SGHVS and CDR2 is FQNEAQ. The CDR3 has 13 amino acids. CDR3 DNA: TGTGCCAGCAGCTTTGAATACAACTACGAGCAGTACTTC. Translation: CASSFEYNYEQYF.

V gene TRBV29-1 combines with J gene TRBJ1-2; possibly TRBD1 for D (5 bases). In germline, CDR1 is SQVTM, CDR2 ANQGSEA. CDR3 length: 13 amino acids. V dropped 7 bases and J dropped 5 bases, with 17 bases sitting between them. This CDR3 reads CSAHPVGQYGYTF. CDR3 sequence (DNA): TGCAGCGCTCACCCCGTGGGGCAGTATGGCTACACCTTC. The variable domain in full, completed from reference TRBV29-1 and TRBJ1-2, reads SAVISQKPSRDICQRGTSLTIQCQVDSQVTMMFWYRQQPGQSLTLIATANQGSEATYESGFVIDKFPISRPNLTFSTLTVSNMSPEDSSIYLCSAHPVGQYGYTFGSGTRLTVV.

V gene TRBV6-1 combines with J gene TRBJ2-1, with 10 bases aligning to TRBD2. With 6 bases clipped from V and 6 bases from J, the junction kept 8 bases outside the gene matches. CDR3 size: 15 residues. Germline V CDR1 and CDR2: MNHNS, SASEGT. The CDR3 spells CASRGTSVNLNEQFF. The CDR3 DNA sequence: TGTGCCAGCAGGGGGACTAGCGTCAACCTCAATGAGCAGTTCTTC.